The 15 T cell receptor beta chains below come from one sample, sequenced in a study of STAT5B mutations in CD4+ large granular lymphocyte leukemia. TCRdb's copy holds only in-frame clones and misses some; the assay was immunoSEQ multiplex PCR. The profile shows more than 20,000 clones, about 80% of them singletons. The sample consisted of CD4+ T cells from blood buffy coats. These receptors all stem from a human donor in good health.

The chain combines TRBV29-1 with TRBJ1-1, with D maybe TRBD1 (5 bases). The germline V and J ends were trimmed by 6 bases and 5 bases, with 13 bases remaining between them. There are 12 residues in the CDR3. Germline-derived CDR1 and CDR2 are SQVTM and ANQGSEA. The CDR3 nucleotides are TGCAGCGTCCGGGACCCGGGGACTGAAGCTTTCTTT. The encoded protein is CSVRDPGTEAFF. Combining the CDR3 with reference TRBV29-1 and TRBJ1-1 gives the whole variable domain SAVISQKPSRDICQRGTSLTIQCQVDSQVTMMFWYRQQPGQSLTLIATANQGSEATYESGFVIDKFPISRPNLTFSTLTVSNMSPEDSSIYLCSVRDPGTEAFFGQGTRLTVV.

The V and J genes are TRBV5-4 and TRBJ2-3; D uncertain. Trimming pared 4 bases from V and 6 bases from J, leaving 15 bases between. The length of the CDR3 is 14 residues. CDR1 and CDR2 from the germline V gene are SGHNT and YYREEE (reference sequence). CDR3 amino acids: CASSPRPNADTQYF. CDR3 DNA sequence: TGTGCCAGCAGCCCGAGGCCTAACGCGGATACGCAGTATTTT.

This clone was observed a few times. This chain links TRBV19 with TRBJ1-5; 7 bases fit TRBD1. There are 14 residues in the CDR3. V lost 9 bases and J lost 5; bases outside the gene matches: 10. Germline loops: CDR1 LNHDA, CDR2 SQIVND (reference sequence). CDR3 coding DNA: TGTGCCAGCGTCATGGGACAGCGGGATCAGCCCCAGCATTTT. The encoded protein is CASVMGQRDQPQHF.

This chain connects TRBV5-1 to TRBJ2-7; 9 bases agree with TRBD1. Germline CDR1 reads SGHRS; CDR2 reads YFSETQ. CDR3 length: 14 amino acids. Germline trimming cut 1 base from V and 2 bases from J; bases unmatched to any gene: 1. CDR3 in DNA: TGCGCCAGCAGCTTGAGGGACAGGGCCTACGAGCAGTACTTC. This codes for CASSLRDRAYEQYF.

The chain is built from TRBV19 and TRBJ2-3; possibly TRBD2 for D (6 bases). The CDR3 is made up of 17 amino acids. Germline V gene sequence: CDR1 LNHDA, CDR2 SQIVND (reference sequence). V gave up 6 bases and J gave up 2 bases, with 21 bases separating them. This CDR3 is CASSNSRRRGSTDTQYF. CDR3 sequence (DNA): TGTGCCAGTAGCAACTCCCGCCGGCGGGGCTCCACAGATACGCAGTATTTT.

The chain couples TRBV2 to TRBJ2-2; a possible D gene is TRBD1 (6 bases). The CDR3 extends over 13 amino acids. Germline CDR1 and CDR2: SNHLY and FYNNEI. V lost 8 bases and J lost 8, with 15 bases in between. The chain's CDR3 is CASCWTAEGELFF. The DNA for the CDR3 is TGTGCCAGCTGCTGGACAGCTGAGGGGGAGCTGTTTTTT.

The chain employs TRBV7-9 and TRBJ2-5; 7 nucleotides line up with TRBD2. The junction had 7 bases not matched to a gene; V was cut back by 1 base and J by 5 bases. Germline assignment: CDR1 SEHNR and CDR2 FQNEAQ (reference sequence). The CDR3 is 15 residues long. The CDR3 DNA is TGTGCCAGCAGCTTAGTGGCGGGAGAGGGGGAGACCCAGTACTTC. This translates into CASSLVAGEGETQYF.

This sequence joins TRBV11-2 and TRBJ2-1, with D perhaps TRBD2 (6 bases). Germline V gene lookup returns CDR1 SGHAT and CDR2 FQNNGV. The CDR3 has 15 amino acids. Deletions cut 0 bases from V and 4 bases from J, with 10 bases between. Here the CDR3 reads CASSLDRESYNEQFF. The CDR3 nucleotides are TGTGCCAGCAGCTTAGATCGGGAGAGTTACAATGAGCAGTTCTTC.

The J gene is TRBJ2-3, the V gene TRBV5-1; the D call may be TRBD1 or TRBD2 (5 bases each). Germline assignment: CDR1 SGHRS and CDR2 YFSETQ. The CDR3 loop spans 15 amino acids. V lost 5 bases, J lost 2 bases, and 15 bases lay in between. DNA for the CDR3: TGCGCCAGCAGTCTCTTGGGACGGTCCACAGATACGCAGTATTTT. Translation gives CASSLLGRSTDTQYF.

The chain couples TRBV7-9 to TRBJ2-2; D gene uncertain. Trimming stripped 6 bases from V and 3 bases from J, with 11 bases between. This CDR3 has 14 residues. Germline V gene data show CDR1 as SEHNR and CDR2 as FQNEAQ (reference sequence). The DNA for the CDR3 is TGTGCCAGCAGTCGAGAGGATGACACCGGGGAGCTGTTTTTT. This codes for CASSREDDTGELFF.

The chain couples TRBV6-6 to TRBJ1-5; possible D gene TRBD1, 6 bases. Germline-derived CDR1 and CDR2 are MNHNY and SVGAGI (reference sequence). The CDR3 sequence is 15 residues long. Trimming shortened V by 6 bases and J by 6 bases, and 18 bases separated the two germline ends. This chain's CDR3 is CASSLGQSPGQPQHF. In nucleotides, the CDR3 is TGTGCCAGCAGCCTAGGACAGTCGCCGGGTCAGCCCCAGCATTTT.

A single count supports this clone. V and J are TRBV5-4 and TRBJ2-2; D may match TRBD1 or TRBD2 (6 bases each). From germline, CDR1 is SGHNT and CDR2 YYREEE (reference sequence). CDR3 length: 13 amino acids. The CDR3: CAGGTQNTGELFF. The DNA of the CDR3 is TGTGCAGGGGGGACTCAAAACACCGGGGAGCTGTTTTTT. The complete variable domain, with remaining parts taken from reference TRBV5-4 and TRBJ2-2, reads ETGVTQSPTHLIKTRGQQVTLRCSSQSGHNTVSWYQQALGQGPQFIFQYYREEENGRGNFPPRFSGLQFPNYSSELNVNALELDDSALYLCAGGTQNTGELFFGEGSRLTVL.

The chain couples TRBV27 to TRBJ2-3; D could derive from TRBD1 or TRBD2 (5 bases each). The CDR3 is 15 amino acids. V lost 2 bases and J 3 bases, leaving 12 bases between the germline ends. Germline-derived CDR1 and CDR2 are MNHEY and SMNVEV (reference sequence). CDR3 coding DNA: TGTGCCAGCAGTTTAGGGACGCCTAGGACAGATACGCAGTATTTT. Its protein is CASSLGTPRTDTQYF.

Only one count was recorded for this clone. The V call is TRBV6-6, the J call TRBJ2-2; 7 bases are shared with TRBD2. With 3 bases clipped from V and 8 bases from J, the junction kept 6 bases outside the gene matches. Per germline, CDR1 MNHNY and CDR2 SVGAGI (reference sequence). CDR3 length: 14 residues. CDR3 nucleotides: TGTGCCAGCAGTTATGGACTAGTTGGTGGGGAGCTGTTTTTT. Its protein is CASSYGLVGGELFF.

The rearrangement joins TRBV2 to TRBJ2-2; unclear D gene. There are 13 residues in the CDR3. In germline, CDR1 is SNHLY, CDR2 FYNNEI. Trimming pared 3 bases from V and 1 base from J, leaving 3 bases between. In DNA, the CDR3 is TGTGCCAGCAGTGAGGGGAACACCGGGGAGCTGTTTTTT. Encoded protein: CASSEGNTGELFF. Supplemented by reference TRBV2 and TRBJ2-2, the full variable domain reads EPEVTQTPSHQVTQMGQEVILRCVPISNHLYFYWYRQILGQKVEFLVSFYNNEISEKSEIFDDQFSVERPDGSNFTLKIRSTKLEDSAMYFCASSEGNTGELFFGEGSRLTVL.